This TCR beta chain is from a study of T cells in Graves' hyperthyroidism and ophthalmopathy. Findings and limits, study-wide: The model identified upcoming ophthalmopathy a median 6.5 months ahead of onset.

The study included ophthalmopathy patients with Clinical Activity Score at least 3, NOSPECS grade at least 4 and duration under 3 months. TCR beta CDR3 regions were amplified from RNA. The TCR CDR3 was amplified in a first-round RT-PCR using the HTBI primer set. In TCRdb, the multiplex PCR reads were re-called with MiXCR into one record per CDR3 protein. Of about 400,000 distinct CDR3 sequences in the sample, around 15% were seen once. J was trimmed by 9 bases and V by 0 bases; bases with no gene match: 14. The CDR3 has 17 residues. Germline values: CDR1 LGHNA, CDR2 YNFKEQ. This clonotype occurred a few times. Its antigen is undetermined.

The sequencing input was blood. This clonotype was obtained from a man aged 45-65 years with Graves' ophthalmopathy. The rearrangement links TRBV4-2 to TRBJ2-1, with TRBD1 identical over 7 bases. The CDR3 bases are TGTGCCAGCAGCCAAGATCCAGGGGGTGGGGAGATCGGTGAGCAGTTCTTC. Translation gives CASSQDPGGGEIGEQFF.